This T cell receptor (beta chain) was captured in a study of T cell changes during pregnancy in multiple sclerosis. Produced via immunoSEQ multiplex PCR; TCRdb's table is partial and in-frame only. Counted here are 35,000 to 40,000 clones, under 95% occurring once; the ten biggest clones make up about 5.3%. The sequence derives from a female donor in good health, enrolled as a control in a pregnancy study. Material: peripheral blood, obtained in the third trimester of pregnancy.

CDR3 residues: CASRRTASGNTIYF. The CDR3 nucleotides read TGTGCCAGCAGGCGGACAGCCTCTGGAAACACCATATATTTT. The chain carries TRBV6-5 and TRBJ1-3, with a possible D match to TRBD1 (6 bases). The CDR3 runs 14 residues. The V gene lost 6 bases and the J gene lost 0 bases, with 9 bases spanning the gap. Germline V gene lookup returns CDR1 MNHEY and CDR2 SVGAGI.